Sequencing of this T cell receptor (beta chain) was carried out in a study of human T cells and chemical hapten exposure. Overall study context: A mostly female patient group had alopecia areata, totalis or universalis.

This CDR3 comprises 15 residues. V was pared by 0 bases and J by 4 bases, with 12 bases between. Looked up from germline, CDR1 is PRHDT and CDR2 is FYEKMQ (reference sequence). Time point noted: patch test 1, 2 weeks after DPC sensitization. Treatment denoted: therapeutic diphenylcyclopropenone sensitization with weekly scalp DPC. The donor pool consisted of alopecia patients aged 18 to 70 years, considered suitable for DPC. It was unfractionated whole blood from which total RNA was extracted. Using its own MiXCR run on the RACE reads, TCRdb lists one record per CDR3 protein. The sample contains approximately 79,000 distinct CDR3 sequences, under 13% of which appear only once.

This chain links TRBV13 with TRBJ1-1; D is perhaps TRBD1 (5 bases). The receptor was isolated from a woman in her fifties or sixties with alopecia areata. Some clones in this sample may be carry-over from other donors' samples. The sequencing here drew on whole blood, taken in connection with sensitization to the hapten diphenylcyclopropenone (DPC). Here the CDR3 reads CASSLGGLYATEAFF. The CDR3 nucleotides read TGTGCCAGCAGCTTAGGGGGGCTATATGCCACTGAAGCTTTCTTT.